This T cell receptor beta chain came from a study of T-cell reconstitution after alpha-beta-depleted transplantation in children. The study, taken as a whole, reports: From surviving recipient T cells and thymic progenitors came the high day-60 TCRbeta diversity observed in some patients.

Using unique molecular identifiers, the investigators prepared the TCRbeta library. TCRdb fed the PCR reads into MiXCR, producing one record per CDR3 protein. The sample holds about a million distinct CDR3 sequences; less than 30% are singletons and the top ten take roughly 28%. A note on this clonotype: What it binds is unknown.

Germline trimming cut 6 bases from V and 3 bases from J; bases unmatched to any gene: 7. The CDR3 runs 14 residues. This material consisted of PBMCs, mostly from graft donor cells, taken 360 days after TCRalphabeta/CD19-depleted stem cell transplant. The origin of this receptor is a boy less than two years old who had a stem cell transplant for SCID, so the T cells may come from the graft donor. The chain has TRBV12-3 or TRBV12-4 and TRBJ1-1; 7 nucleotides line up with TRBD1. The CDR3: CASSVGGIDTEAFF. In nucleotides, the CDR3 is TGTGCCAGCAGCGTAGGGGGCATTGACACTGAAGCTTTCTTT.